The clone carrying this T cell receptor beta chain occurred a few times. Antigen unknown. The sort gate was single viable CD3+CD4+CD8-CD45RO+ cells for memory CD4+ T cells. Sequenced by immunoSEQ multiplex PCR; TCRdb stores in-frame clones only, minus some. The sample gives 50,000 to 65,000 clones, around 83% of which show up once; about 1.3% is in the top ten. This entry is derived from a study of memory CD4+ T cells and cytomegalovirus serostatus. Study in general: This sample comes from healthy Belgian adults, fewer than 10 CMV seropositive, under 25 seronegative.

The study's findings and limits: CMV serostatus prediction reached median AUC roughly 0.95, or 0.91 with US-trained model.

Input material: memory CD4+ T cells from blood. The receptor was isolated from an adult in good health and CMV-seropositive.

The CDR3 coding sequence is TGTGCCATCAGTGAGCTGGGTGGACTAGCGGGAGGGGGAGAGCAGTTCTTC. Translated: CAISELGGLAGGGEQFF. J is TRBJ2-1 and V is TRBV10-3; 15 bases agree with TRBD2. The CDR3 consists of 17 residues. Germline V gives CDR1 ENHRY, CDR2 SYGVKD. V lost 2 bases to trimming and J lost 10 bases; unmatched junction nucleotides: 9.